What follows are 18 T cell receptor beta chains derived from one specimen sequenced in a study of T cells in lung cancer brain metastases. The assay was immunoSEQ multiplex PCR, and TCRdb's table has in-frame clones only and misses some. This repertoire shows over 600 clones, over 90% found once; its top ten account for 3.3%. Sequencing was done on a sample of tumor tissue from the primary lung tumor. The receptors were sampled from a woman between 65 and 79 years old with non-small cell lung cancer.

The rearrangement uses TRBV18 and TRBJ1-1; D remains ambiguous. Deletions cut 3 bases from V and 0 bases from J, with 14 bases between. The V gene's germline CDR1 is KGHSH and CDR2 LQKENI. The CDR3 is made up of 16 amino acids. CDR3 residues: CASSPTSLDLNTEAFF. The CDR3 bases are TGTGCCAGCTCACCTACTTCACTGGACCTGAACACTGAAGCTTTCTTT.

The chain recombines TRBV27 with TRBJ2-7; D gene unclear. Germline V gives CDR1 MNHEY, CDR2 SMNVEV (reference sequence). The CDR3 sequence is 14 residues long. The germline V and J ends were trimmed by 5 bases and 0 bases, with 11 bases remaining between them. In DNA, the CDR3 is TGTGCCAGCAGTGCCCAGGTTCTCTCCTACGAGCAGTACTTC. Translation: CASSAQVLSYEQYF.

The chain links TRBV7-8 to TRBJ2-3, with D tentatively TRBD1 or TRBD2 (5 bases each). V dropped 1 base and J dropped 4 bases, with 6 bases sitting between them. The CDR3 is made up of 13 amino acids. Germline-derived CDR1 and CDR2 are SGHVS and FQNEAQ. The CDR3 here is CASSLGGPDTQYF. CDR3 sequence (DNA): TGTGCCAGCAGCTTAGGGGGACCAGATACGCAGTATTTT. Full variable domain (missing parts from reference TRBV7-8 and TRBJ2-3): GAGVSQSPRYKVAKRGQDVALRCDPISGHVSLFWYQQALGQGPEFLTYFQNEAQLDKSGLPSDRFFAERPEGSVSTLKIQRTQQEDSAVYLCASSLGGPDTQYFGPGTRLTVL.

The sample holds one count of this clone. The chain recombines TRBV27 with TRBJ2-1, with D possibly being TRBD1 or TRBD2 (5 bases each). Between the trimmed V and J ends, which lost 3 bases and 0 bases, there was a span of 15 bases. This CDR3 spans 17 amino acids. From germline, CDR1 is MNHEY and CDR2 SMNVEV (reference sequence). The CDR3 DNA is TGTGCCAGCAGTTTCCGAGGTGGGGGTAGCTCCTACAATGAGCAGTTCTTC. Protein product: CASSFRGGGSSYNEQFF.

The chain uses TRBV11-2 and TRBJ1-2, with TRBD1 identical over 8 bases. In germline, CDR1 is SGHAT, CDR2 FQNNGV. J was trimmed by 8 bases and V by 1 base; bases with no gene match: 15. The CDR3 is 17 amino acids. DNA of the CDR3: TGTGCCAGCAGCTTAGGGCCCGGGCAGGGGGCTAGCTCCGGCTACACCTTC. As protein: CASSLGPGQGASSGYTF.

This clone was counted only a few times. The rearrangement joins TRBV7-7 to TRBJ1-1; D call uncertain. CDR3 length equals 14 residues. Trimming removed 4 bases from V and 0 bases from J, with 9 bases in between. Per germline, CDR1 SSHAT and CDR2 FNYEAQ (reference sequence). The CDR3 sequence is CASSSTEMNTEAFF. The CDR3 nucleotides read TGTGCCAGCAGCTCAACAGAAATGAACACTGAAGCTTTCTTT.

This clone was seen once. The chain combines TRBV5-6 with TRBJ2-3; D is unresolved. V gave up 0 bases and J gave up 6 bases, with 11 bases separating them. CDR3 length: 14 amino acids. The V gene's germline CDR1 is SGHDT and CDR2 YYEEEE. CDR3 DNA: TGTGCCAGCAGCTTGGGCAGCGTCGCTGATACGCAGTATTTT. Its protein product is CASSLGSVADTQYF.

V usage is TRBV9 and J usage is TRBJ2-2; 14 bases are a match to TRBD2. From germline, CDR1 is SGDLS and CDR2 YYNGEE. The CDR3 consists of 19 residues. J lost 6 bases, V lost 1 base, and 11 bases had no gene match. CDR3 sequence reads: CASSVTGMRTSGRSGELFF. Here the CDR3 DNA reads TGTGCCAGCAGCGTAACTGGGATGCGGACTAGCGGGAGGTCCGGGGAGCTGTTTTTT.

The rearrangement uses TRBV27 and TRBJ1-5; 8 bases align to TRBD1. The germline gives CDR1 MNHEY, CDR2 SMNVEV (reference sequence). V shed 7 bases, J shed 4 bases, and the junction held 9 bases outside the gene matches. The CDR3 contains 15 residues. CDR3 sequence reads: CASKPGQGPNQPQHF. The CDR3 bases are TGTGCCAGCAAACCAGGACAGGGACCGAATCAGCCCCAGCATTTT.

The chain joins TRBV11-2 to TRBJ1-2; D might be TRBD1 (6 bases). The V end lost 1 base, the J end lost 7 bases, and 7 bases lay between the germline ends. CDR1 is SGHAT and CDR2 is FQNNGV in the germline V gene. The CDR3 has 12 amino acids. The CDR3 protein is CASSLGGPGYTF. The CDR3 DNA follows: TGTGCCAGCAGCTTAGGGGGGCCTGGCTACACCTTC.

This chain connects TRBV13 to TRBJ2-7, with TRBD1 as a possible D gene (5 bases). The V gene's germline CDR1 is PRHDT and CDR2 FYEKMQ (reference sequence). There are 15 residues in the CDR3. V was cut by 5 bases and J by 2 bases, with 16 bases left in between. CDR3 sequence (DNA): TGTGCCAGCAGCGCCAGACAGAGTACCACCTACGAGCAGTACTTC. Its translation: CASSARQSTTYEQYF. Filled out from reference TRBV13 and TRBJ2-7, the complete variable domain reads AAGVIQSPRHLIKEKRETATLKCYPIPRHDTVYWYQQGPGQDPQFLISFYEKMQSDKGSIPDRFSAQQFSDYHSELNMSSLELGDSALYFCASSARQSTTYEQYFGPGTRLTVT.

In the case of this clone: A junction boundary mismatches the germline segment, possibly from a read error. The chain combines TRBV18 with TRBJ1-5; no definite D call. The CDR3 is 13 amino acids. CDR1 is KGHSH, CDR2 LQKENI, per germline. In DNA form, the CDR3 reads TGTGCCAGTTCACCAGGATCCAATCAGCCCCAGCATTTT. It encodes CASSPGSNQPQHF.

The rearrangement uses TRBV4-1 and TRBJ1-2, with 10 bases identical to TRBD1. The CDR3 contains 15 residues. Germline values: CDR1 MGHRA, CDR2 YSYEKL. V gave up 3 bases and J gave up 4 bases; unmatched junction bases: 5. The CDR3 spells CASSQTGGYFYGYTF. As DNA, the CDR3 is TGCGCCAGCAGCCAGACAGGGGGCTACTTCTATGGCTACACCTTC.

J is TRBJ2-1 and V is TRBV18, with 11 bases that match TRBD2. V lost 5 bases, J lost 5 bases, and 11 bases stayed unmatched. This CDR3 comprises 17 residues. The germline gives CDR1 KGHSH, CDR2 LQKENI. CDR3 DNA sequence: TGTGCCAGCTCAATGAGGCCCGGGACTAGCGGTAACAATGAGCAGTTCTTC. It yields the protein CASSMRPGTSGNNEQFF.

CDR3 nucleotide sequence: TGTGCCAGCAGTTTTGGGACTAGCGGGGCGAATGAGCAGTTCTTC. This encodes CASSFGTSGANEQFF. This chain connects TRBV27 to TRBJ2-1; TRBD2 matches 13 bases. CDR1 and CDR2 (germline): MNHEY, SMNVEV (reference sequence). V trimming: 3 bases; J trimming: 7 bases; junction bases outside the gene matches: 3. This CDR3 comprises 15 residues.

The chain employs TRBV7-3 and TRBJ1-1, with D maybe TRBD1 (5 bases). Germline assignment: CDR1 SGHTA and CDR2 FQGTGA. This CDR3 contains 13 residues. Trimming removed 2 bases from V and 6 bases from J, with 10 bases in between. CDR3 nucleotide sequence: TGTGCCAGCAGCTTACGGCAGGGCTCTGAAGCTTTCTTT. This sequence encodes CASSLRQGSEAFF.

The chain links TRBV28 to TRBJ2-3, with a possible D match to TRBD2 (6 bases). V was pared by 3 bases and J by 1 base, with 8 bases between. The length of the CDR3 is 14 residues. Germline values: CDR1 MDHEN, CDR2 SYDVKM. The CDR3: CASSFVAGTDTQYF. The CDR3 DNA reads TGTGCCAGCAGTTTTGTAGCGGGCACAGATACGCAGTATTTT.

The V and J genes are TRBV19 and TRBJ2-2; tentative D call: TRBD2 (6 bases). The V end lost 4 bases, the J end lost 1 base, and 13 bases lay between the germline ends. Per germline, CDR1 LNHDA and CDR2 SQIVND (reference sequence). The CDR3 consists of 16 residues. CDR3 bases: TGTGCCAGTAGTACAGCGGGTGGACTGAACACCGGGGAGCTGTTTTTT. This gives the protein CASSTAGGLNTGELFF. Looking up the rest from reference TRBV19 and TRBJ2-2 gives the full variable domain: DGGITQSPKYLFRKEGQNVTLSCEQNLNHDAMYWYRQDPGQGLRLIYYSQIVNDFQKGDIAEGYSVSREKKESFPLTVTSAQKNPTAFYLCASSTAGGLNTGELFFGEGSRLTVL.